One sample yielded the 13 T cell receptor beta chains listed below, sequenced in a study of spatial heterogeneity in lung cancer (dated by TCRdb to about 2019). The sample's time point, from its label and the paper: sample taken at primary tumor resection. Whole RNA extracted from tumor and nontumor lung tissue, or from cryopreserved PBMC samples, was used for TCR sequencing without cell sorting. The library was prepared using 5' RACE. These reads were obtained on a NextSeq 500. TCRdb passed the public sequencing reads through fastp at Q25 and MiXCR, retaining productive beta sequences. Every distinct CDR3 protein forms one entry, paired with its most common genes and DNA. The sample table holds about 38,000 distinct CDR3 sequences, of which 6.5% to 9.5% were seen once. The top ten hold approximately 30% of the sample. The source was PBMCs, collected at surgery. The receptors derive from a male donor with early-stage non-small cell lung cancer.

A few counts support this clonotype. Written as DNA, the CDR3 is TGTGCCAGCACTTATGGCTACGAGCAGTACTTC. Protein sequence: CASTYGYEQYF. This rearrangement joins TRBV6-1 to TRBJ2-7; D unclear. CDR3 size: 11 residues. Germline CDR1 and CDR2: MNHNS and SASEGT. The V gene lost 7 bases and the J gene lost 3 bases, with 7 bases spanning the gap.

This clonotype was counted at least ten times. This chain connects TRBV18 to TRBJ2-1; weak D call: TRBD1 (6 bases). V was trimmed by 1 base and J by 0 bases, leaving 7 bases between them. The CDR3 contains 15 residues. CDR1 and CDR2 (germline): KGHSH, LQKENI. The CDR3 DNA reads TGTGCCAGCTCACCACTAGGGGGCTCCTACAATGAGCAGTTCTTC. Translated: CASSPLGGSYNEQFF.

This clonotype was recorded a few times. V and J are TRBV12-3 or TRBV12-4 and TRBJ2-2; 10 bases align to TRBD2. Germline trimming cut 7 bases from V and 6 bases from J; bases unmatched to any gene: 8. The CDR3 covers 15 residues. The CDR3 nucleotides are TGTGCCAGCACCAGACTAGCGGGTGCCCCCGGGGAGCTGTTTTTT. This codes for CASTRLAGAPGELFF.

The table lists this clonotype with a few counts. The chain joins TRBV24-1 to TRBJ2-7; D ambiguous. Germline CDR1 and CDR2: KGHDR and SFDVKD. V shed 0 bases and J shed 0 bases, with 8 bases lying between them. This CDR3 is 15 amino acids long. CDR3 protein: CATSDLAASSYEQYF. The CDR3 coding sequence is TGTGCCACCAGTGATTTGGCCGCGAGCTCCTACGAGCAGTACTTC.

There are many counts of this clonotype. CDR3 sequence reads: CASSYEASGRAGYNEQFF. DNA of the CDR3: TGTGCCAGCAGCTACGAGGCTAGCGGGAGAGCTGGCTACAATGAGCAGTTCTTC. This chain uses TRBV5-8 with TRBJ2-1; TRBD2 aligns across 10 bases. Germline assignment: CDR1 SGHTS and CDR2 YDEGEE. The J segment lost 3 bases and the V segment lost 3 bases, leaving 12 bases of the junction unmatched. The CDR3 is made up of 18 amino acids.

In DNA form, the CDR3 reads TGTGCCAGCAGTCAGGACAGAAATTATGGCTACACCTTC. Residues: CASSQDRNYGYTF. The rearrangement joins TRBV5-4 to TRBJ1-2, with a possible D match to TRBD1 (6 bases). CDR1 is SGHNT, CDR2 YYREEE, per germline (reference sequence). V gave up 5 bases and J gave up 5 bases, with 13 bases separating them. CDR3 size: 13 residues.

The J gene is TRBJ2-3, the V gene TRBV19, with TRBD2 identical over 13 bases. J was trimmed by 14 bases and V by 1 base; bases with no gene match: 6. The CDR3 has 14 residues. Germline-derived CDR1 and CDR2 are LNHDA and SQIVND (reference sequence). CDR3 sequence: CASSIAQTSGGRYF. The CDR3 DNA is TGTGCCAGTAGTATAGCCCAGACTAGCGGGGGGCGGTATTTT.

This clonotype was seen more than once but under ten times. This sequence joins TRBV13 and TRBJ1-1; 9 nucleotides line up with TRBD1. V dropped 5 bases and J dropped 2; count of bases not matched to a gene: 6. The CDR3 extends over 15 amino acids. The germline gives CDR1 PRHDT, CDR2 FYEKMQ (reference sequence). CDR3: CASSLGQGGNTEAFF. The CDR3 DNA reads as TGTGCCAGCAGCCTGGGACAGGGAGGTAACACTGAAGCTTTCTTT. Together with reference TRBV13 and TRBJ1-1, the CDR3 gives the full variable domain: AAGVIQSPRHLIKEKRETATLKCYPIPRHDTVYWYQQGPGQDPQFLISFYEKMQSDKGSIPDRFSAQQFSDYHSELNMSSLELGDSALYFCASSLGQGGNTEAFFGQGTRLTVV.

The CDR3 nucleotides read TGCAGTGCTAGACCCCCGACAGGGACCTACGAGCAGTACTTC. Encoded protein: CSARPPTGTYEQYF. The V and J genes are TRBV20-1 and TRBJ2-7, with 7 bases lining up with TRBD1. Trimming removed 2 bases from V and 2 bases from J; junction bases left unmatched: 6. This CDR3 has 14 amino acids. The germline V gene has CDR1 DFQATT and CDR2 SNEGSKA (reference sequence).

The chain is built from TRBV3-2 and TRBJ2-7; TRBD2, the table's D call, was not compared with the DNA. TRBV3-2 is annotated as a pseudogene. This CDR3 contains 16 residues. In DNA, the CDR3 is TGTGCCAGCAGTCAGCACGGCGGGCAGGGCCCTATTGAGCAGTACGTC. Encoded protein: CASSQHGGQGPIEQYV.

The table lists this clonotype with many counts. This chain joins TRBV6-2 or TRBV6-3 and TRBJ2-1; the match to TRBD2 covers 7 bases. The CDR3 is 16 amino acids. Per germline, CDR1 MNHEY and CDR2 SVGEGT. The V and J ends lost 7 bases and 4 bases, in that order; junction bases with no gene match: 13. CDR3 residues: CASTYTAGVAYNEQFF. The CDR3 DNA follows: TGTGCCAGCACCTACACGGCGGGAGTAGCGTACAATGAGCAGTTCTTC.

This clonotype has only a few counts. The chain couples TRBV2 to TRBJ1-6; possibly TRBD1 for D (6 bases). This CDR3 region has 13 residues. Trimming took off 10 bases at V and 9 bases at J, with 16 bases between the two ends. CDR1 and CDR2 from the germline V gene are SNHLY and FYNNEI. The CDR3, as DNA: TGTGCCAAATCGGTACAGGGTAGTTCACCCCTCCACTTT. It translates to CAKSVQGSSPLHF.

This clonotype appeared many times. The rearrangement joins TRBV20-1 to TRBJ2-6; weak D call: TRBD1 (6 bases). The CDR3 loop spans 14 amino acids. Germline V gives CDR1 DFQATT, CDR2 SNEGSKA (reference sequence). V shed 6 bases and J shed 0 bases, with 9 bases lying between them. The CDR3 protein is CSAPDSSGANVLTF. CDR3 nucleotides: TGCAGTGCCCCGGACAGCTCTGGGGCCAACGTCCTGACTTTC.